These 10 T cell receptor beta chains originate from one sample sequenced in a study of blood T cell repertoires in COVID-19. This table comes from immunoSEQ multiplex PCR, and its TCRdb copy is limited to in-frame clones, with some not included. The table records more than 110,000 clones, about 89% of them present only once. The sample consisted of peripheral blood. All receptors come from a man aged 55 to 69 with active or convalescent COVID-19.

The rearrangement links TRBV7-3 to TRBJ2-6; the match to TRBD1 covers 8 bases. This CDR3 contains 17 residues. Trimming took 5 bases from V and 4 from J; bases not matched to a gene: 10. Germline CDR1 SGHTA, CDR2 FQGTGA. CDR3 amino acids: CASSNRAGGIGANVLTF. CDR3 nucleotide sequence: TGTGCCAGCAGCAATAGGGCAGGGGGCATCGGGGCCAACGTCCTGACTTTC.

The genes are TRBV19 and TRBJ1-5; D is uncertain. The length of the CDR3 is 15 residues. The germline V gene encodes CDR1 LNHDA and CDR2 SQIVND (reference sequence). V gave up 5 bases and J gave up 2 bases, with 13 bases separating them. Here the CDR3 DNA reads TGTGCCAGTAGTCCCCAGGATGAAGGCAATCAGCCCCAGCATTTT. Encoded protein: CASSPQDEGNQPQHF.

The rearrangement uses TRBV18 and TRBJ1-1; TRBD1 agrees at 9 bases. J gave up 5 bases and V 2 bases, and 3 bases lay outside the gene matches. The length of the CDR3 is 14 residues. Germline loops: CDR1 KGHSH, CDR2 LQKENI. The CDR3 DNA reads TGTGCCAGCTCACCAGGGACAGGGAAAACTGAAGCTTTCTTT. It translates to CASSPGTGKTEAFF.

J is TRBJ1-2 and V is TRBV19; maybe TRBD1 (6 bases). The CDR3 is 14 amino acids. In germline, CDR1 is LNHDA, CDR2 SQIVND (reference sequence). The V and J ends lost 6 bases and 2 bases respectively, with 13 bases between them. The DNA of the CDR3 is TGTGCCAGTAGCTCAAGGGGGGGCAACTATGGCTACACCTTC. It is translated as CASSSRGGNYGYTF.

In its sample, this clone was seen once. The CDR3 is CASSIASGTGELFF. The CDR3 nucleotides read TGTGCCAGTAGTATTGCTAGTGGCACCGGGGAGCTGTTTTTT. V and J are TRBV19 and TRBJ2-2; no definite D call. The CDR3 spans 14 residues. Trimming removed 3 bases from V and 4 bases from J, with 9 bases in between. Germline V gene data show CDR1 as LNHDA and CDR2 as SQIVND (reference sequence).

This chain links TRBV6-2 or TRBV6-3 with TRBJ2-5, with D maybe TRBD2 (5 bases). The V gene lost 6 bases and the J gene lost 2 bases, with 13 bases spanning the gap. Germline V CDR1 and CDR2: MNHEY, SVGEGT. There are 14 residues in the CDR3. The CDR3 here is CASSPTPGQETQYF. The CDR3, as DNA: TGTGCCAGCAGCCCCACCCCGGGACAAGAGACCCAGTACTTC.

The V call is TRBV4-2, the J call TRBJ2-5; TRBD1 is a possible D gene (5 bases). The germline V gene has CDR1 LGHNA and CDR2 YNFKEQ. This CDR3 has 15 residues. V gave up 0 bases and J gave up 2 bases, with 10 bases separating them. CDR3 nucleotide sequence: TGTGCCAGCAGCCAAGATCGACAGCAACAAGAGACCCAGTACTTC. Translated: CASSQDRQQQETQYF.

V gene TRBV7-2 combines with J gene TRBJ1-6, with 7 bases fitting TRBD1. This CDR3 has 15 residues. Germline lookup yields CDR1 SGHTA and CDR2 FQGNSA. Trimming took 2 bases from V and 7 from J; bases not matched to a gene: 5. The CDR3 spells CASSLLGGANSPLHF. CDR3 DNA sequence: TGTGCCAGCAGCTTATTAGGGGGCGCGAATTCACCCCTCCACTTT.

J is TRBJ2-3 and V is TRBV28, with 15 bases lining up with TRBD2. CDR3 length: 17 residues. CDR1 and CDR2 from the germline V gene are MDHEN and SYDVKM. V lost 6 bases to trimming and J lost 3 bases; unmatched junction nucleotides: 7. CDR3 loop: CASRPRTSGGATDTQYF. Written as DNA, the CDR3 is TGTGCCAGCAGACCCAGGACTAGCGGGGGGGCAACAGATACGCAGTATTTT.

The gene calls are TRBV7-9 and TRBJ1-6, with a tentative D call TRBD1 (5 bases). The CDR3 is made up of 15 amino acids. Trimming removed 4 bases from V and 7 bases from J, with 14 bases in between. Germline V gene lookup returns CDR1 SEHNR and CDR2 FQNEAQ (reference sequence). The CDR3 sequence: CASSSGDSRNSPLHF. The CDR3 DNA follows: TGTGCCAGCAGCTCCGGAGACAGCCGAAATTCACCCCTCCACTTT.